This entry features one T cell receptor beta chain sequence. This sample was taken from a study of patients and donors after allogeneic stem cell transplantation. This CDR3 has 15 amino acids. CDR1 is SNHLY, CDR2 FYNNEI, per germline. V was shortened by 4 bases and J by 1 base, with 10 bases between the two germline ends. TCRdb re-called the RT-PCR reads with MiXCR, one entry per CDR3 protein. Counted here are about 230,000 distinct CDR3 sequences, roughly 15% occurring once; the ten biggest clones make up 11%. This TCR was sampled from a human donor who was either an allogeneic HSCT recipient or a stem cell or donor lymphocyte infusion donor (not recorded which). It is not recorded whose cells these are; they may come from a transplant donor. The chain couples TRBV2 to TRBJ2-2; D is perhaps TRBD2 (6 bases). The sequenced sample was blood, either unsorted or a sorted T cell fraction (not recorded which). The CDR3 DNA is TGTGCCAGCAGTGCGGGACTCAGGAACACCGGGGAGCTGTTTTTT. It translates to CASSAGLRNTGELFF.